Listed below are T cell receptor beta chains from one sample, sequenced in a study of post-analysis software for immune sequencing data. MiXCR, applied by TCRdb to the PCR reads, yields one record per CDR3 protein. The table records fewer than 900,000 distinct CDR3 sequences, 35% to 55% of them present only once. The sample consisted of blood. These receptor sequences come from a girl between 10 and 17 years old with multiple sclerosis. Both conserved end residues are part of each CDR3. A D gene is named only where the DNA matches it firmly. Size is omitted from some rows. Given values are once, few, many or a class for expanded clones.

clone size	V gene	J gene	D gene	CDR3 DNA	CDR3 protein
once	TRBV4-2	TRBJ1-1	TRBD1	TGTGCCAGCGTAGGGACAGGGGTAATGAACACTGAAGCTTTCTTT	CASVGTGVMNTEAFF
NA	TRBV20-1	TRBJ2-3	NA	TGCAGTGCTATACTCTCTCGATATACAGATACGCAGTATTTT	CSAILSRYTDTQYF
NA	TRBV12-3/TRBV12-4	TRBJ2-1	NA	TGTGCTAGCAGTTTAGTTCTTGGGGAGCAGTTCTTC	CASSLVLGEQFF
NA	TRBV12-5	TRBJ1-1	TRBD1	TGTGCTAGTGGGGAGGGACAGGGAGACACTGAAGCTTTCTTT	CASGEGQGDTEAFF
NA	TRBV12-3/TRBV12-4	TRBJ1-4	TRBD1	TGTGCCAGCAGTTTAGCGCTCGGGACAGGGGACCTTAATGAAAAACTGTTTTTT	CASSLALGTGDLNEKLFF
once	TRBV15	TRBJ2-1	NA	TGTGCCACCAGCAGAACCCCGGGGCTAGCGAGCTCTAACAATGAGCAGTTCTTC	CATSRTPGLASSNNEQFF
few	TRBV9	TRBJ1-2	NA	TGTGCCAGCAGTAGGGTCCTTAACCACTATGGCTACACCTTC	CASSRVLNHYGYTF
few	TRBV20-1	TRBJ2-7	TRBD2	TGCAGTGCTCCTGCTAGCGGAGATTACGAGCAGTACTTC	CSAPASGDYEQYF
NA	TRBV6-6	TRBJ2-5	NA	TGTGCCAGCAGTTACTCGCGGGGACTGGGGGAGACCCAGTACTTC	CASSYSRGLGETQYF
few	TRBV20-1	TRBJ2-5	NA	TGCAGTGCTTTACAGACCGGGGGAGAGCAGTACTTC	CSALQTGGEQYF
few	TRBV20-1	TRBJ2-7	NA	TGCAGTGCTAGCAGTCCGCAGAAAACTTACAATGAGCAGTACTTC	CSASSPQKTYNEQYF
few	TRBV29-1	TRBJ2-7	NA	TGCAGCGTAGTCACAGGGGGGGCCGAGCAGTACTTC	CSVVTGGAEQYF
NA	TRBV20-1	TRBJ2-7	TRBD2	TGCAGTGCTAGAGATTCAAGCGGGGGCTCCTACGAGCAGTACTTC	CSARDSSGGSYEQYF
few	TRBV7-3	TRBJ2-3	NA	TGTGCCAGCAGCTTAAAGACCCCCACTAGCACAGATACGCAGTATTTT	CASSLKTPTSTDTQYF
few	TRBV20-1	TRBJ2-7	NA	TGCAGTGCTAGCTCCGACAGAGACGCTCGGGAGCAGTACTTC	CSASSDRDAREQYF
NA	TRBV20-1	TRBJ2-5	NA	TGCAGTGCCGCCAGGGTCAGGGAGACCCAGTACTTC	CSAARVRETQYF
NA	TRBV20-1	TRBJ2-5	TRBD1	TGCAGTGCTCCCGACTTATTCGGACAGGGGATTGAGACCCAGTACTTC	CSAPDLFGQGIETQYF
NA	TRBV7-2	TRBJ2-5	NA	TGTGCCTCCGCGGGATTGGAGACCCAGTACTTC	CASAGLETQYF
NA	TRBV29-1	TRBJ2-7	NA	TGCAGCGTTGAAAGTCAGGAAAACTCCTACGAGCAGTACTTC	CSVESQENSYEQYF
NA	TRBV12-3/TRBV12-4	TRBJ2-7	TRBD1	TGTGCCAGCAACGGACAGGGGTACGAGCAGTACTTC	CASNGQGYEQYF
NA	TRBV6-6	TRBJ2-7	NA	TGTGCCAGCACGGAAGACAGGCGCTACGAGCAGTACTTC	CASTEDRRYEQYF
once	TRBV9	TRBJ2-5	NA	TGTGCCAGCAGCGAAGGGGACGTAGAGACCCAGTACTTC	CASSEGDVETQYF